This T cell receptor (beta chain) was documented in a study of blood T cells in healthy people across ages. Alongside a J-beta primer mix, a sample-barcoded 5' primer served in a second PCR lasting 7 to 11 cycles. TCRdb processed the 5' RACE reads anew with MiXCR; each CDR3 protein has one entry. The table lists over 600,000 distinct CDR3 sequences, about half of them singletons. The length of the CDR3 is 15 residues. The TCR originated in an elderly man in good health. The chain combines TRBV21-1 with TRBJ2-1; the table's D call TRBD2 went unverified against the DNA. TRBV21-1 represents a pseudogene. Sequencing used blood. The chain's CDR3 is CASTRLAGAYNEQFF. The CDR3 DNA sequence: TGTGCCAGCACCCGACTAGCGGGAGCTTACAATGAGCAGTTCTTC.